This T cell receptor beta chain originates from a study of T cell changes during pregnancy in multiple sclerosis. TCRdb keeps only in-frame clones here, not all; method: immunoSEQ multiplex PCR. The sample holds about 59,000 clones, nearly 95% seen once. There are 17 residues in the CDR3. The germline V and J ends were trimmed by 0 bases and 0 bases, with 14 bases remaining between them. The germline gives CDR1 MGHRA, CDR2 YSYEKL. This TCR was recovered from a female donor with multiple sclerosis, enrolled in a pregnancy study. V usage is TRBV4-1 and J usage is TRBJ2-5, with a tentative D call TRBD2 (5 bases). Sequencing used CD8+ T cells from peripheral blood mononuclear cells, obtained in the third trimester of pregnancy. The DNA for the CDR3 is TGCGCCAGCAGCCAAGATCTTTTGACTACGTACCAAGAGACCCAGTACTTC. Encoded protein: CASSQDLLTTYQETQYF.